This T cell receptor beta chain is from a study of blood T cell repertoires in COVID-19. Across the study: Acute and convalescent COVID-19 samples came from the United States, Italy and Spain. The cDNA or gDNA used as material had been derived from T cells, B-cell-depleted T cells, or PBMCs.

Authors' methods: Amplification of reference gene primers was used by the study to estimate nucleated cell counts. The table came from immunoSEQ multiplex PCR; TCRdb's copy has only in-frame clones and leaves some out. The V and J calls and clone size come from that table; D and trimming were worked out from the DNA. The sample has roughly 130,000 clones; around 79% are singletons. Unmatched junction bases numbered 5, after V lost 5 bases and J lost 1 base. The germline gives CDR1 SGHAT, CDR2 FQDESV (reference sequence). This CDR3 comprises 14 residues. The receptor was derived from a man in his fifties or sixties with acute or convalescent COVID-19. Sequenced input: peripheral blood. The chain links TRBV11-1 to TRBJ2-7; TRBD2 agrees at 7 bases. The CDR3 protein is CASSLTGGSYEQYF. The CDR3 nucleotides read TGTGCCAGCAGCCTGACCGGGGGGTCCTACGAGCAGTACTTC.